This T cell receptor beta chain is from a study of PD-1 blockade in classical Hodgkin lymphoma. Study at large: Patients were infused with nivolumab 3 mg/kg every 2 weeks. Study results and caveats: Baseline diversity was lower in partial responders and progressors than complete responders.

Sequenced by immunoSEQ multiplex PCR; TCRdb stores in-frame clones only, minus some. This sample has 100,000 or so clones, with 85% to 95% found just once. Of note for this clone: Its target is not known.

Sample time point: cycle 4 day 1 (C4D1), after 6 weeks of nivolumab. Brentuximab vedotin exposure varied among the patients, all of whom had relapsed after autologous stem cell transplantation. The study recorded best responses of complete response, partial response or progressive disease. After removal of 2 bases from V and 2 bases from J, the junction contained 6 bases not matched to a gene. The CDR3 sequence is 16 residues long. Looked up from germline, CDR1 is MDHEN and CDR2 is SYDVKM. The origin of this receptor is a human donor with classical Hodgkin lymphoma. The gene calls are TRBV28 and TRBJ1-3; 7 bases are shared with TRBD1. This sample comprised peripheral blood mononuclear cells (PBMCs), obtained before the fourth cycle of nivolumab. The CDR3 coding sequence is TGTGCCAGCAGTTTACTAGGGACAGCTCCTGGAAACACCATATATTTT. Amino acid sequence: CASSLLGTAPGNTIYF. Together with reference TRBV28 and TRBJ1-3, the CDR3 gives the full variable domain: DVKVTQSSRYLVKRTGEKVFLECVQDMDHENMFWYRQDPGLGLRLIYFSYDVKMKEKGDIPEGYSVSREKKERFSLILESASTNQTSMYLCASSLLGTAPGNTIYFGEGSWLTVV.